One and the same sample provided the 30 T cell receptor beta chains below, sequenced in a study of T-cell reconstitution after alpha-beta-depleted transplantation in children. Unique molecular identifiers featured in how the TCRbeta library was prepared. Via MiXCR, TCRdb re-called the PCR reads, giving one row per CDR3 protein. The sample lists fewer than 350,000 distinct CDR3 sequences, more than 9% occurring once. The specimen comprised peripheral blood, sampled 180 days after TCRalphabeta/CD19-depleted stem cell transplant. The source is a male patient aged 2-15 years who had a stem cell transplant for chronic granulomatous disease, so the T cells may come from the graft donor.

This clonotype was seen many times. The chain recombines TRBV6-5 with TRBJ1-2; a possible D gene is TRBD1 (6 bases). Per the germline V gene, CDR1 is MNHEY and CDR2 is SVGAGI. The CDR3 contains 14 residues. V dropped 4 bases and J dropped 4 bases, with 13 bases sitting between them. The CDR3 spells CASSSRTARYGYTF. For the CDR3, the DNA is TGTGCCAGCAGTTCGCGGACAGCCCGCTATGGCTACACCTTC.

The V gene is TRBV19, the J gene TRBJ2-2, with unresolved D. The CDR3 consists of 15 residues. Germline CDR1 LNHDA, CDR2 SQIVND (reference sequence). V was clipped by 8 bases and J by 0 bases, with 13 bases between them. Here the CDR3 reads CASGSYSPNTGELFF. CDR3 DNA: TGTGCCAGTGGGTCTTACAGTCCGAACACCGGGGAGCTGTTTTTT. Full variable domain (outside the CDR3, taken from reference TRBV19 and TRBJ2-2): DGGITQSPKYLFRKEGQNVTLSCEQNLNHDAMYWYRQDPGQGLRLIYYSQIVNDFQKGDIAEGYSVSREKKESFPLTVTSAQKNPTAFYLCASGSYSPNTGELFFGEGSRLTVL.

This clonotype was seen many times. This rearrangement joins TRBV20-1 to TRBJ2-7; no definite D call. Germline V gives CDR1 DFQATT, CDR2 SNEGSKA (reference sequence). The CDR3 is 11 residues long. V was shortened by 4 bases and J by 3 bases, with 7 bases between the two germline ends. CDR3 DNA: TGCAGTGCTATCTGGGACTACGAGCAGTACTTC. Encoded protein: CSAIWDYEQYF.

This clonotype was picked up many times. The genes are TRBV6-2 or TRBV6-3 and TRBJ2-1; 12 bases are a match to TRBD2. The J segment lost 10 bases and the V segment lost 2 bases, leaving 6 bases of the junction unmatched. This CDR3 region has 15 residues. Germline assignment: CDR1 MNHEY and CDR2 SVGEGT. In nucleotides, the CDR3 is TGTGCCAGCAGTTACAAACTAGCGGGAGGAGGAGAGCAGTTCTTC. It yields the protein CASSYKLAGGGEQFF.

This clonotype has at least ten counts. The chain links TRBV12-3 or TRBV12-4 to TRBJ1-2, with TRBD1 identical over 8 bases. The CDR3 length is 15 residues. J lost 2 bases, V lost 7 bases, and 9 bases had no gene match. Written as DNA, the CDR3 is TGTGCCAGCACCGCTACGGACAGGGTGAACTATGGCTACACCTTC. Translated: CASTATDRVNYGYTF.

In its sample, this clonotype was seen many times. CDR3 residues: CASSLGGDRSPLHF. The CDR3 nucleotides are TGTGCCAGCAGTTTAGGTGGGGATCGATCACCCCTCCACTTT. The genes are TRBV12-3 or TRBV12-4 and TRBJ1-6, with no clear D. Trimming pared 1 base from V and 10 bases from J, leaving 11 bases between. The CDR3 sequence is 14 residues long.

Ten or more counts support this clonotype. The J gene is TRBJ1-2, the V gene TRBV11-2, with unresolved D. CDR3 length: 10 residues. The germline V gene encodes CDR1 SGHAT and CDR2 FQNNGV. The V end was cut by 10 bases, the J end by 2 bases, with 5 bases between. For the CDR3, the DNA is TGTGCCACAGGAAACTATGGCTACACCTTC. Protein sequence: CATGNYGYTF.

The table lists this clonotype with a few counts. The gene calls are TRBV20-1 and TRBJ2-1; no clear D gene. Trimming took 0 bases from V and 5 from J, leaving 11 bases between them. Germline V lookup: CDR1 DFQATT, CDR2 SNEGSKA (reference sequence). The CDR3 has 14 amino acids. The CDR3 here is CSARDLGGHNEQFF. CDR3 nucleotide sequence: TGCAGTGCTAGAGATCTTGGCGGACACAATGAGCAGTTCTTC.

The CDR3 bases are TGTGCCAGCAGCGTCCTGACAGGGGGAGCATACGAGCAGTACTTC. This sequence encodes CASSVLTGGAYEQYF. The rearrangement joins TRBV11-2 to TRBJ2-7; 9 nucleotides line up with TRBD1. Germline CDR1 reads SGHAT; CDR2 reads FQNNGV. With V trimmed by 5 bases and J by 4 bases, 9 bases remained unmatched. The CDR3 runs to 15 residues.

This clonotype was seen ten or more times. The V and J genes are TRBV5-1 and TRBJ2-3; 8 nucleotides agree with TRBD2. CDR3 length: 16 amino acids. Losses at the gene ends were 0 bases for V and 4 bases for J; bases not matched to a gene: 7. Germline V lookup: CDR1 SGHRS, CDR2 YFSETQ. This CDR3 reads CASSLDHGRAADTQYF. As DNA, the CDR3 is TGCGCCAGCAGCTTGGACCACGGGAGGGCCGCAGATACGCAGTATTTT.

This clonotype showed up just a few times. The chain recombines TRBV6-5 with TRBJ1-4, with D tentatively TRBD1 (6 bases). Trimming cost V 0 bases and J 0 bases, with 17 bases left between them. The CDR3 loop spans 19 amino acids. The germline V gene has CDR1 MNHEY and CDR2 SVGAGI. CDR3 residues: CASSYSFGGGGPTNEKLFF. The CDR3 DNA reads as TGTGCCAGCAGTTACTCCTTTGGGGGGGGGGGCCCAACTAATGAAAAACTGTTTTTT.

This clonotype occurred many times. The chain employs TRBV12-3 or TRBV12-4 and TRBJ2-1; 7 bases map to TRBD2. The CDR3 runs to 15 residues. The V segment lost 6 bases and the J segment 2 bases; nucleotides outside the gene matches: 7. The CDR3 sequence is CASSTGGRPYNEQFF. In nucleotides, the CDR3 is TGTGCCAGCAGCACCGGCGGGAGACCCTACAATGAGCAGTTCTTC.

This clonotype was seen many times. In DNA, the CDR3 is TGCGCCAGCAGCCAAGATGTGGGGTGGGAGCAGTACTTC. Translating gives CASSQDVGWEQYF. J is TRBJ2-7 and V is TRBV4-1; D is undetermined. The CDR3 contains 13 residues. Deletions cut 0 bases from V and 7 bases from J, with 10 bases between. Germline CDR1 reads MGHRA; CDR2 reads YSYEKL.

This clonotype was seen many times. CDR3 nucleotide sequence: TGTGCCAGCAGTTACGCACAGGGAAATCAGCCCCAGCATTTT. Residues: CASSYAQGNQPQHF. J is TRBJ1-5 and V is TRBV6-2 or TRBV6-3; perhaps TRBD1 as D (6 bases). The CDR3 covers 14 residues. Germline V CDR1 and CDR2: MNHEY, SVGEGT. Between the trimmed V and J ends, which lost 2 bases and 4 bases, there was a span of 9 bases.

This clonotype was seen at least ten times. The chain is built from TRBV6-5 and TRBJ1-1, with TRBD1 as a possible D gene (5 bases). V was pared by 4 bases and J by 0 bases, with 12 bases between. The CDR3 totals 15 residues. The germline gives CDR1 MNHEY, CDR2 SVGAGI. The CDR3 sequence is CASSFDDSMNTEAFF. CDR3 coding DNA: TGTGCCAGCAGTTTCGATGACAGCATGAACACTGAAGCTTTCTTT.

Many counts were recorded for this clonotype. The V call is TRBV29-1, the J call TRBJ2-1; D call uncertain. Germline assignment: CDR1 SQVTM and CDR2 ANQGSEA. This CDR3 has 16 residues. Trimming left V 0 bases short and J 2 bases short, with 14 bases between. CDR3 residues: CSVEDPGKWPYNEQFF. In DNA, the CDR3 is TGCAGCGTTGAAGACCCCGGAAAGTGGCCCTACAATGAGCAGTTCTTC.

This clonotype was observed many times. V gene TRBV4-1 combines with J gene TRBJ2-1; TRBD2 agrees at 9 bases. V was pared by 2 bases and J by 4 bases, with 9 bases of the junction left unmatched. Germline CDR1 reads MGHRA; CDR2 reads YSYEKL. This CDR3 contains 17 residues. CDR3 sequence reads: CASSQPSSGTIYNEQFF. CDR3 nucleotide sequence: TGCGCCAGCAGCCAACCGTCTAGCGGGACAATTTACAATGAGCAGTTCTTC.

This chain links TRBV12-3 or TRBV12-4 with TRBJ2-2; D is undetermined. The CDR3 totals 15 residues. With 2 bases removed from V and 1 base from J, the gap between germline ends came to 8 bases. The CDR3 nucleotides are TGTGCCAGCAGTTTAAAGAGGAAGAACACCGGGGAGCTGTTTTTT. Protein product: CASSLKRKNTGELFF.

This clonotype was seen at least ten times. The gene calls are TRBV5-5 and TRBJ2-2; D call uncertain. Germline V lookup: CDR1 SGHKS, CDR2 YYEKEE (reference sequence). Trimming took 3 bases from V and 1 from J, leaving 13 bases between them. This CDR3 spans 16 amino acids. CDR3: CASSSFLDLNTGELFF. CDR3 in DNA: TGTGCCAGCAGCTCTTTCCTAGATCTGAACACCGGGGAGCTGTTTTTT.

This clonotype has a count of ten or more. The V call is TRBV5-1, the J call TRBJ2-7; 9 bases align to TRBD2. The length of the CDR3 is 14 residues. Germline values: CDR1 SGHRS, CDR2 YFSETQ. Trimming cost V 2 bases and J 4 bases; bases outside gene matches: 4. In nucleotides, the CDR3 is TGCGCCAGCAGCTTTTCGGGACTAGCTTACGAGCAGTACTTC. Protein: CASSFSGLAYEQYF. Combining the CDR3 with reference TRBV5-1 and TRBJ2-7 gives the whole variable domain KAGVTQTPRYLIKTRGQQVTLSCSPISGHRSVSWYQQTPGQGLQFLFEYFSETQRNKGNFPGRFSGRQFSNSRSEMNVSTLELGDSALYLCASSFSGLAYEQYFGPGTRLTVT.

This sequence joins TRBV13 and TRBJ2-5; 7 positions agree with TRBD2. Unmatched junction bases numbered 17, after V lost 5 bases and J lost 5 bases. Germline V lookup: CDR1 PRHDT, CDR2 FYEKMQ (reference sequence). The CDR3 runs 17 residues. CDR3: CASSPGESGDQVETQYF. The CDR3 DNA sequence: TGTGCCAGCAGCCCCGGGGAAAGCGGGGACCAAGTCGAGACCCAGTACTTC.

This clonotype was picked up many times. The chain employs TRBV12-3 or TRBV12-4 and TRBJ2-3; perhaps TRBD2 as D (5 bases). Trimming left V 1 base short and J 0 bases short, with 8 bases between. This CDR3 comprises 15 residues. CDR3 protein: CASSLGWTSTDTQYF. CDR3 in DNA: TGTGCCAGCAGTTTAGGGTGGACTAGCACAGATACGCAGTATTTT.

The sample holds many counts of this clonotype. The rearrangement uses TRBV6-2 or TRBV6-3 and TRBJ2-5; D may be TRBD2 (5 bases). Germline CDR1 and CDR2: MNHEY and SVGEGT. This CDR3 spans 14 amino acids. Trimming cost V 5 bases and J 4 bases, with 14 bases left between them. This chain's CDR3 is CASSDKLEGETQYF. CDR3 DNA sequence: TGTGCCAGCAGTGACAAACTAGAAGGAGAGACCCAGTACTTC.

This clonotype has at least ten counts. The chain combines TRBV5-1 with TRBJ2-3; D is unclear. V lost 4 bases and J 2 bases, leaving 11 bases between the germline ends. The V gene's germline CDR1 is SGHRS and CDR2 YFSETQ. This CDR3 spans 14 amino acids. The CDR3 nucleotides are TGCGCCAGCAGCCGATTTACAACCACAGATACGCAGTATTTT. Its protein product is CASSRFTTTDTQYF.

Many counts were recorded for this clonotype. The rearrangement uses TRBV5-1 and TRBJ2-3, with 11 bases fitting TRBD1. CDR1 SGHRS and CDR2 YFSETQ come from the germline V gene. The CDR3 sequence is 17 residues long. J gave up 4 bases and V 4 bases, and 11 bases lay outside the gene matches. The CDR3 spells CASSVGQGARQADTQYF. The CDR3 nucleotides read TGCGCCAGCAGCGTCGGACAGGGGGCGCGTCAGGCAGATACGCAGTATTTT.

This clonotype was seen ten or more times. The chain employs TRBV7-2 and TRBJ2-2; 10 bases agree with TRBD2. This CDR3 region has 17 residues. V lost 2 bases, J lost 3 bases, and 6 bases stayed unmatched. Germline-derived CDR1 and CDR2 are SGHTA and FQGNSA. The CDR3 DNA is TGTGCCAGCAGCTTACCAGGGACTAGCGTTTACACCGGGGAGCTGTTTTTT. This gives the protein CASSLPGTSVYTGELFF.

This clonotype has a count of ten or more. The chain combines TRBV4-3 with TRBJ1-2, with 9 bases that match TRBD1. There are 17 residues in the CDR3. J gave up 4 bases and V 4 bases, and 13 bases lay outside the gene matches. In germline, CDR1 is LGHNA, CDR2 YSLEER. CDR3 nucleotides: TGCGCCAGCAGCCCAACTGCCGGGACAGGGCTTTTCTATGGCTACACCTTC. Encoded protein: CASSPTAGTGLFYGYTF.

Concerning this clonotype: Given a much more abundant clone one base away, this may be a read error. Because it lacks the conserved phenylalanine or tryptophan at the end, this CDR3 is likely a read error. It is unclear where the CDR3 begins or ends on the DNA, so no DNA is shown, and the CDR3 is as TCRdb lists it. The chain has TRBV30 and TRBJ1-2; the table calls TRBD1, which could not be checked here. The CDR3 is 8 residues long, counting both termini. The germline gives CDR1 GTSNPN, CDR2 SVGIG (reference sequence). The CDR3: CVMGGALL.

This clonotype was recorded many times. This rearrangement joins TRBV7-8 to TRBJ2-7, with D possibly being TRBD2 (5 bases). The CDR3 consists of 12 residues. Germline values: CDR1 SGHVS, CDR2 FQNEAQ. With 10 bases removed from V and 7 bases from J, the gap between germline ends came to 17 bases. CDR3 sequence (DNA): TGTGCCATCCCCACGAAAACGGGGGAGCAGTACTTC. Residues: CAIPTKTGEQYF.

In this sample, this clonotype turned up many times. J is TRBJ2-2 and V is TRBV7-7; D is perhaps TRBD1 (6 bases). The CDR3 has 14 amino acids. Per germline, CDR1 SSHAT and CDR2 FNYEAQ (reference sequence). Trimming took off 5 bases at V and 4 bases at J, with 11 bases between the two ends. The CDR3 reads CASSPGTTTGELFF. The CDR3 DNA follows: TGTGCCAGCAGCCCCGGGACAACCACCGGGGAGCTGTTTTTT.